Below, 18 T cell receptor beta chains from the same sample are listed, as sequenced in a study of T cells after yellow fever vaccination. TCRdb passed the 5' RACE reads through MiXCR, listing each CDR3 protein once. The sample has about 320,000 distinct CDR3 sequences; 4% to 5.5% are singletons. This material consisted of PBMCs, taken 15 days after the yellow fever booster vaccination. These receptors were obtained from a man between 18 and 35 years old who received the YFV17D yellow fever vaccine.

This clonotype was seen at least ten times. The chain employs TRBV7-9 and TRBJ1-2; 9 nucleotides line up with TRBD1. Germline CDR1 is SEHNR and CDR2 is FQNEAQ (reference sequence). The CDR3 covers 14 residues. As DNA, the CDR3 is TGTGTCGGCAGACGGACAGGGGAAGGCTATGGCTACACCTTC. This gives the protein CVGRRTGEGYGYTF.

This clonotype appeared a few times. The V gene is TRBV9, the J gene TRBJ2-1; D possibly matches TRBD1 or TRBD2 (6 bases each). CDR1 is SGDLS, CDR2 YYNGEE, per germline. V dropped 3 bases and J dropped 0 bases, with 7 bases sitting between them. The CDR3 sequence is 14 residues long. CDR3 amino acids: CASSEGGSYNEQFF. The CDR3, as DNA: TGTGCCAGCAGCGAGGGGGGCTCCTACAATGAGCAGTTCTTC. The variable domain in full, completed from reference TRBV9 and TRBJ2-1, reads DSGVTQTPKHLITATGQRVTLRCSPRSGDLSVYWYQQSLDQGLQFLIQYYNGEERAKGNILERFSAQQFPDLHSELNLSSLELGDSALYFCASSEGGSYNEQFFGPGTRLTVL.

Details on this clonotype: A junction end diverges from the germline sequence, so it may reflect a read error. The genes are TRBV4-2 and TRBJ2-6; D not certain. Per the germline V gene, CDR1 is LGHNA and CDR2 is YNFKEQ. The CDR3 contains 17 residues. This CDR3 is CASTQDRYNSGANVLTF. The CDR3 DNA is TGTGCCAGCACCCAAGACCGGTACAACTCTGGGGCCAACGTCCTGACTTTC.

In this sample, this clonotype turned up many times. Written as DNA, the CDR3 is TGCGCCAGCAGTGGGTCCCGGGGGGCCACAGATACGCAGTATTTT. Its protein is CASSGSRGATDTQYF. The chain carries TRBV10-1 and TRBJ2-3; a possible D gene is TRBD2 (7 bases). CDR1 is WNHNN, CDR2 SYGVQD, per germline (reference sequence). Trimming stripped 4 bases from V and 2 bases from J, with 13 bases between. This CDR3 contains 15 residues.

This clonotype was seen at least ten times. The rearrangement links TRBV7-8 to TRBJ1-2, with no clear D. The V gene's germline CDR1 is SGHVS and CDR2 FQNEAQ. This CDR3 spans 16 amino acids. The ends were cut back, 5 bases at V and 2 bases at J, with 18 bases in the middle. In DNA, the CDR3 is TGTGCCAGCAGCCCAGCAGGCCAGCAATCAAACTATGGCTACACCTTC. This codes for CASSPAGQQSNYGYTF. The whole variable domain, remainder taken from reference TRBV7-8 and TRBJ1-2, is GAGVSQSPRYKVAKRGQDVALRCDPISGHVSLFWYQQALGQGPEFLTYFQNEAQLDKSGLPSDRFFAERPEGSVSTLKIQRTQQEDSAVYLCASSPAGQQSNYGYTFGSGTRLTVV.

This chain joins TRBV10-3 and TRBJ1-2, with D perhaps TRBD1 (5 bases). CDR3 length: 13 residues. Germline loops: CDR1 ENHRY, CDR2 SYGVKD. V was trimmed by 1 base and J by 7 bases, leaving 10 bases between them. The CDR3 region has the DNA TGTGCCATCAGTGAGTACCAGGGCAGTGGCTACACCTTC. Translating it yields CAISEYQGSGYTF.

This clonotype was counted at least ten times. The J gene is TRBJ2-1, the V gene TRBV4-2, with D possibly TRBD2 on 5 matching bases. The ends were cut back, 0 bases at V and 5 bases at J, with 17 bases in the middle. CDR3 size: 17 residues. The V gene's germline CDR1 is LGHNA and CDR2 YNFKEQ. The CDR3 region is CASSQDDYVRLDNEQFF. In nucleotides, the CDR3 is TGTGCCAGCAGCCAAGATGACTACGTTAGACTTGACAATGAGCAGTTCTTC.

This chain joins TRBV30 and TRBJ2-7; 9 positions agree with TRBD1. The V and J ends lost 3 bases and 3 bases, in that order; junction bases with no gene match: 6. Per germline, CDR1 GTSNPN and CDR2 SVGIG (reference sequence). The CDR3 consists of 14 residues. The CDR3 sequence: CAWSFGQGNYEQYF. The CDR3 DNA reads as TGTGCCTGGAGCTTCGGACAGGGGAACTACGAGCAGTACTTC.

This clonotype was observed many times. J is TRBJ1-3 and V is TRBV6-6; D may be TRBD1 (6 bases). The CDR3 is 14 residues long. V was cut by 6 bases and J by 4 bases, with 13 bases left in between. Germline loops: CDR1 MNHNY, CDR2 SVGAGI (reference sequence). The CDR3: CASRRGSRGNTIYF. CDR3 coding DNA: TGTGCCAGCAGGAGGGGGAGTAGGGGAAACACCATATATTTT.

This clonotype was counted a few times. The chain couples TRBV12-3 or TRBV12-4 to TRBJ2-1; D is perhaps TRBD2 (6 bases). V shed 8 bases and J shed 6 bases, with 17 bases lying between them. CDR3 length equals 14 residues. The DNA of the CDR3 is TGTGCCAGCCGACCGAGTGGAGGGGCCAATGAGCAGTTCTTC. Translating it yields CASRPSGGANEQFF.

The V and J genes are TRBV19 and TRBJ2-2, with a weak D call TRBD1 (6 bases). The CDR3 covers 15 residues. CDR1 is LNHDA, CDR2 SQIVND, per germline (reference sequence). Trimming stripped 10 bases from V and 0 bases from J, with 15 bases between. Here the CDR3 reads CATQNRAANTGELFF. Written as DNA, the CDR3 is TGTGCCACCCAGAACAGGGCGGCGAACACCGGGGAGCTGTTTTTT. Full variable domain (remainder filled in from reference TRBV19 and TRBJ2-2): DGGITQSPKYLFRKEGQNVTLSCEQNLNHDAMYWYRQDPGQGLRLIYYSQIVNDFQKGDIAEGYSVSREKKESFPLTVTSAQKNPTAFYLCATQNRAANTGELFFGEGSRLTVL.

The chain is built from TRBV5-1 and TRBJ2-1; D might be TRBD1 or TRBD2, each matching 7 bases. CDR1 and CDR2 from the germline V gene are SGHRS and YFSETQ. The CDR3 sequence is 16 residues long. V shed 7 bases and J shed 1 base, with 18 bases lying between them. The CDR3 sequence: CASSSQGGLSYNEQFF. The CDR3 DNA follows: TGCGCCAGCTCCTCGCAGGGGGGGCTGTCCTACAATGAGCAGTTCTTC. Drawing the rest from reference TRBV5-1 and TRBJ2-1, the complete variable domain is KAGVTQTPRYLIKTRGQQVTLSCSPISGHRSVSWYQQTPGQGLQFLFEYFSETQRNKGNFPGRFSGRQFSNSRSEMNVSTLELGDSALYLCASSSQGGLSYNEQFFGPGTRLTVL.

In this sample, this clonotype turned up many times. V gene TRBV20-1 combines with J gene TRBJ1-1, with a weak D call TRBD1 (6 bases). CDR1 is DFQATT and CDR2 is SNEGSKA in the germline V gene (reference sequence). V lost 0 bases and J 10 bases, leaving 9 bases between the germline ends. CDR3 size: 11 residues. In DNA form, the CDR3 reads TGCAGTGCTAGAGATACAGGGATAGCTTTCTTT. Translated: CSARDTGIAFF.

This clonotype was seen ten or more times. The CDR3 bases are TGCGCCAGCAGCCAAGATACGAGACTCCAGGTCCACTTT. It specifies CASSQDTRLQVHF. The chain combines TRBV4-1 with TRBJ1-6; D gene ambiguous. CDR3 length: 13 amino acids. V was trimmed by 0 bases and J by 17 bases, leaving 14 bases between them. CDR1 is MGHRA and CDR2 is YSYEKL in the germline V gene.

This chain uses TRBV28 with TRBJ2-3; D perhaps matches TRBD1 (6 bases). V gave up 6 bases and J gave up 6 bases, with 10 bases separating them. The CDR3 length is 12 residues. CDR1 is MDHEN, CDR2 SYDVKM, per germline. This CDR3 is CASSAQGDTQYF. CDR3 bases: TGTGCCAGCAGCGCGCAGGGGGATACGCAGTATTTT. Filled out from reference TRBV28 and TRBJ2-3, the complete variable domain reads DVKVTQSSRYLVKRTGEKVFLECVQDMDHENMFWYRQDPGLGLRLIYFSYDVKMKEKGDIPEGYSVSREKKERFSLILESASTNQTSMYLCASSAQGDTQYFGPGTRLTVL.

The V and J genes are TRBV4-3 and TRBJ2-1; D gene unclear. The CDR3 extends over 15 amino acids. The V and J ends lost 2 bases and 2 bases respectively, with 10 bases between them. CDR1 is LGHNA and CDR2 is YSLEER in the germline V gene. The CDR3 loop is CASSQNLAAYNEQFF. As DNA, the CDR3 is TGCGCCAGCAGCCAAAACTTGGCGGCCTACAATGAGCAGTTCTTC.

This clonotype was counted at least ten times. The chain joins TRBV20-1 to TRBJ2-5; D perhaps matches TRBD2 (7 bases). This CDR3 is 16 amino acids long. CDR1 and CDR2 from the germline V gene are DFQATT and SNEGSKA (reference sequence). With 6 bases removed from V and 2 bases from J, the gap between germline ends came to 22 bases. The CDR3 DNA reads TGCAGTGCCACGACTGGGGCGGCGGGGGCGCAAGAGACCCAGTACTTC. This gives the protein CSATTGAAGAQETQYF.

This clonotype was counted ten times or more. The chain has TRBV7-3 and TRBJ2-3; no firm D call. V gave up 2 bases and J gave up 4 bases, with 7 bases separating them. Germline CDR1 reads SGHTA; CDR2 reads FQGTGA. The length of the CDR3 is 13 residues. CDR3 bases: TGTGCCAGCAGCTTAGGGAAGGCAGATACGCAGTATTTT. As protein: CASSLGKADTQYF.